This TCR beta chain was recovered during a study of Tregs in tolerant kidney transplant recipients. Study-level information: Mixed chimerism was transient after nonmyeloablative marrow transplants from related graft donors.

Notes on the study in general: Expanding Tregs on activated donor B cells appeared to best identify donor-specific TCRbeta clones.

The repertoire was sequenced with immunoSEQ multiplex PCR; TCRdb's copy has only in-frame clones and lacks some. The sample has 7,000 to 9,000 clones, about 35% seen once. Regarding this clone: The antigen remains undetermined.

CFSE-labeled recipient PBMCs were cultured more than 5 days with irradiated graft donor PBMCs, then FACS-sorted. The CDR3 has 13 amino acids. Deletions cut 0 bases from V and 5 bases from J, with 6 bases between. Germline V gives CDR1 SGHDT, CDR2 YYEEEE. Specimen: CD8+ T cells from blood cultured with allogeneic cells, collected before the transplant. This sequence was found in a human patient who received a combined kidney and bone marrow transplant. The chain links TRBV5-6 to TRBJ2-1; possibly TRBD2 for D (6 bases). The CDR3 bases are TGTGCCAGCAGCTTGGGGGGGGACAATGAGCAGTTCTTC. It translates to CASSLGGDNEQFF.